Below, 27 T cell receptor beta chains from the same sample are listed, as sequenced in a study of cytomegalovirus exposure and HLA in healthy donors. PCR involved 60 Vbeta and 13 Jbeta primers. Only in-frame clones appear in the TCRdb table, and some are missing; sequencing was by immunoSEQ multiplex PCR. The sample has about 120,000 clones, approximately 76% seen once. Sequenced sample: PBMCs. These receptors were collected from a man aged 60-69 years in good health and CMV-seropositive.

This chain connects TRBV7-9 to TRBJ1-1, with D tentatively TRBD1 (6 bases). The V gene lost 1 base and the J gene lost 5 bases, with 17 bases spanning the gap. Germline CDR1 reads SEHNR; CDR2 reads FQNEAQ (reference sequence). The CDR3 length is 16 residues. Here the CDR3 reads CASSLGPGRGETEAFF. The CDR3 DNA sequence: TGTGCCAGCAGCTTAGGACCGGGCAGGGGAGAGACTGAAGCTTTCTTT.

V is TRBV11-2 and J is TRBJ1-2; possible D gene TRBD1, 6 bases. Trimming removed 3 bases from V and 6 bases from J, with 11 bases in between. This CDR3 region has 13 residues. In germline, CDR1 is SGHAT, CDR2 FQNNGV. CDR3 region: CASSFGAGDGYTF. The CDR3 DNA reads TGTGCCAGCAGCTTTGGGGCAGGGGATGGCTACACCTTC.

A few counts support this clone. The chain uses TRBV7-8 and TRBJ2-3; weak D call: TRBD1 (5 bases). V was trimmed by 3 bases and J by 3 bases, leaving 7 bases between them. CDR1 SGHVS and CDR2 FQNEAQ come from the germline V gene. This CDR3 contains 13 residues. CDR3 protein: CASSFTGTDTQYF. The CDR3, as DNA: TGTGCCAGCAGCTTCACAGGAACAGATACGCAGTATTTT. The complete variable domain, with remaining parts taken from reference TRBV7-8 and TRBJ2-3, reads GAGVSQSPRYKVAKRGQDVALRCDPISGHVSLFWYQQALGQGPEFLTYFQNEAQLDKSGLPSDRFFAERPEGSVSTLKIQRTQQEDSAVYLCASSFTGTDTQYFGPGTRLTVL.

The V and J genes are TRBV5-1 and TRBJ2-7; D may be TRBD1 (5 bases). Trimming removed 5 bases at V and 2 bases at J, with 11 bases between. This CDR3 is 13 amino acids long. Germline CDR1 SGHRS, CDR2 YFSETQ. CDR3 sequence: CASSSQVPYEQYF. The CDR3 DNA sequence: TGCGCCAGCAGTTCACAGGTACCCTACGAGCAGTACTTC.

The chain joins TRBV7-3 to TRBJ2-2; 8 nucleotides match TRBD2. The CDR3 has 16 residues. Unmatched junction bases numbered 8, after V lost 5 bases and J lost 3 bases. Germline CDR1 reads SGHTA; CDR2 reads FQGTGA. The CDR3 loop is CASSPYSGTYTGELFF. CDR3 nucleotide sequence: TGTGCCAGCAGCCCTTATAGCGGGACCTACACCGGGGAGCTGTTTTTT.

The chain couples TRBV5-6 to TRBJ1-1; D is perhaps TRBD1 (5 bases). This CDR3 is 15 amino acids long. CDR1 is SGHDT, CDR2 YYEEEE, per germline. Trimming took 3 bases from V and 6 from J, leaving 18 bases between them. The CDR3 sequence: CASSSWLRRGAEAFF. The CDR3 DNA is TGTGCCAGCAGCTCTTGGCTAAGGAGGGGCGCTGAAGCTTTCTTT.

The chain recombines TRBV2 with TRBJ2-3; 7 nucleotides agree with TRBD1. The germline gives CDR1 SNHLY, CDR2 FYNNEI. The J segment lost 4 bases and the V segment lost 3 bases, leaving 7 bases of the junction unmatched. The CDR3 has 15 residues. The CDR3 is CASSDLRGPPDTQYF. CDR3 in DNA: TGTGCCAGCAGTGATTTGAGGGGGCCCCCAGATACGCAGTATTTT.

This chain uses TRBV4-1 with TRBJ1-4, with TRBD1 matching over 12 bases. Germline V gives CDR1 MGHRA, CDR2 YSYEKL. J lost 3 bases, V lost 0 bases, and 5 bases had no gene match. The CDR3 runs 18 residues. CDR3 coding DNA: TGCGCCAGCAGCCAAGAGGCGGGACAGGGGGCATCTAATGAAAAACTGTTTTTT. Translating gives CASSQEAGQGASNEKLFF.

CDR3 in amino acids: CASSPGQGGGEQYF. CDR3 DNA: TGCGCCAGCAGCCCCGGACAGGGTGGCGGCGAGCAGTACTTC. The gene calls are TRBV10-1 and TRBJ2-7; 8 positions match TRBD1. V shed 6 bases, J shed 6 bases, and the junction held 10 bases outside the gene matches. Germline V lookup: CDR1 WNHNN, CDR2 SYGVQD (reference sequence). The CDR3 runs to 14 residues.

V is TRBV19 and J is TRBJ1-2; 7 bases are a match to TRBD1. V trimming: 0 bases; J trimming: 5 bases; junction bases outside the gene matches: 24. There are 21 residues in the CDR3. Germline V lookup: CDR1 LNHDA, CDR2 SQIVND (reference sequence). In DNA, the CDR3 is TGTGCCAGTAGTATAGATAAGGGGGCCCCACAGGGGCTCAGCTTTAGATATGGCTACACCTTC. Translating gives CASSIDKGAPQGLSFRYGYTF.

The chain uses TRBV4-2 and TRBJ2-2; D is ambiguous. The V gene lost 0 bases and the J gene lost 0 bases, with 8 bases spanning the gap. In germline, CDR1 is LGHNA, CDR2 YNFKEQ. CDR3 length equals 16 residues. CDR3 sequence reads: CASSQDRVANTGELFF. For the CDR3, the DNA is TGTGCCAGCAGCCAAGATCGGGTCGCGAACACCGGGGAGCTGTTTTTT.

The chain carries TRBV28 and TRBJ1-5, with D maybe TRBD1 (5 bases). The CDR3 is made up of 14 amino acids. Germline lookup yields CDR1 MDHEN and CDR2 SYDVKM. Between the trimmed V and J ends, which lost 2 bases and 7 bases, there was a span of 12 bases. The CDR3 region is CASSLKGFRQPQHF. The CDR3 DNA is TGTGCCAGCAGTTTAAAGGGGTTCAGGCAGCCCCAGCATTTT.

In DNA form, the CDR3 reads TGTGCCAGTAGTGGGGAGCGGGAGGGAGCCTACGAGCAGTACTTC. It translates to CASSGEREGAYEQYF. The chain has TRBV19 and TRBJ2-7; 10 bases match TRBD2. The CDR3 loop spans 15 amino acids. J lost 2 bases, V lost 5 bases, and 6 bases had no gene match. From germline, CDR1 is LNHDA and CDR2 SQIVND (reference sequence).

CDR3 protein: CASSMVAGATGELFF. The DNA of the CDR3 is TGTGCCAGTAGTATGGTAGCGGGAGCCACCGGGGAGCTGTTTTTT. The V gene is TRBV19, the J gene TRBJ2-2, with 9 nucleotides matching TRBD2. V gave up 3 bases and J gave up 4 bases; unmatched junction bases: 3. The length of the CDR3 is 15 residues. Germline values: CDR1 LNHDA, CDR2 SQIVND (reference sequence).

This clone was recorded a few times. The chain combines TRBV9 with TRBJ1-1; 8 bases are a match to TRBD1. V lost 0 bases to trimming and J lost 4 bases; unmatched junction nucleotides: 8. The CDR3 is 16 residues long. Germline V gene lookup returns CDR1 SGDLS and CDR2 YYNGEE. CDR3 coding DNA: TGTGCCAGCAGCGTAGGTAGCAGGGGGCGCACCACTGAAGCTTTCTTT. It specifies CASSVGSRGRTTEAFF.

The rearrangement uses TRBV5-1 and TRBJ2-1; TRBD2 matches at 13 bases. Germline V CDR1 and CDR2: SGHRS, YFSETQ. The trim removed 2 bases at V and 9 bases at J, leaving 5 bases unmatched. This CDR3 is built from 15 residues. CDR3: CASSFGLAGEGEQFF. The CDR3 DNA follows: TGCGCCAGCAGCTTCGGACTAGCGGGAGAAGGTGAGCAGTTCTTC.

Concerning this clone: The germline gene is not matched at one end of the junction; a read error may be the cause. The chain employs TRBV7-9 and TRBJ1-2; a weak D match, TRBD1 (5 bases). Germline V gene lookup returns CDR1 SEHNR and CDR2 FQNEAQ (reference sequence). This CDR3 contains 14 residues. The CDR3 is CSSSPQTSGVGYTF. The CDR3 DNA reads TGTTCCAGCAGCCCTCAAACATCGGGGGTTGGCTACACCTTC.

The genes are TRBV5-1 and TRBJ2-5; 7 nucleotides line up with TRBD2. Germline loops: CDR1 SGHRS, CDR2 YFSETQ. With V trimmed by 3 bases and J by 4 bases, 9 bases remained unmatched. The CDR3 has 15 amino acids. CDR3 sequence reads: CASSSPSIAGETQYF. The CDR3 coding sequence is TGCGCCAGCAGCTCCCCATCCATAGCGGGAGAGACCCAGTACTTC.

V and J are TRBV30 and TRBJ2-3, with a tentative D call TRBD1 (5 bases). The CDR3 runs to 14 residues. Germline CDR1 is GTSNPN and CDR2 is SVGIG (reference sequence). V lost 2 bases and J 2 bases, leaving 11 bases between the germline ends. The DNA of the CDR3 is TGTGCCTGGAGTTCCAAGACAGCCACAGATACGCAGTATTTT. The encoded protein is CAWSSKTATDTQYF.

The chain couples TRBV5-1 to TRBJ1-3, with a tentative D call TRBD1 (5 bases). CDR1 SGHRS and CDR2 YFSETQ come from the germline V gene. This CDR3 contains 16 residues. Deletions cut 0 bases from V and 2 bases from J, with 12 bases between. CDR3 region: CASSLGSAGPGNTIYF. For the CDR3, the DNA is TGCGCCAGCAGCTTGGGTTCGGCAGGGCCTGGAAACACCATATATTTT.

The chain carries TRBV19 and TRBJ1-2; D is possibly TRBD1 (5 bases). Germline V gives CDR1 LNHDA, CDR2 SQIVND (reference sequence). The CDR3 totals 12 residues. V gave up 9 bases and J gave up 8 bases, with 16 bases separating them. The CDR3 DNA reads as TGTGCCAGCCGAAGGGGCGTGGGAGGCTACACCTTC. This encodes CASRRGVGGYTF.

The rearrangement uses TRBV19 and TRBJ1-3; D call uncertain. Trimming took off 5 bases at V and 3 bases at J, with 14 bases between the two ends. CDR3 size: 15 residues. Germline-derived CDR1 and CDR2 are LNHDA and SQIVND (reference sequence). The CDR3 region is CASSAAVLGGNTIYF. The DNA of the CDR3 is TGTGCCAGTAGTGCGGCAGTTCTCGGTGGAAACACCATATATTTT.

In its sample, this clone was seen once. The chain carries TRBV4-1 and TRBJ1-5; 9 nucleotides agree with TRBD1. The V segment lost 3 bases and the J segment 5 bases; nucleotides outside the gene matches: 8. The CDR3 loop spans 16 amino acids. Germline assignment: CDR1 MGHRA and CDR2 YSYEKL. As DNA, the CDR3 is TGCGCCAGCAGCCATCCATACAGGGGGCGGGATCAGCCCCAGCATTTT. Amino acid sequence: CASSHPYRGRDQPQHF.

This rearrangement joins TRBV4-1 to TRBJ2-7, with a tentative D call TRBD2 (5 bases). V dropped 0 bases and J dropped 3 bases, with 12 bases sitting between them. The CDR3 covers 15 residues. The V gene's germline CDR1 is MGHRA and CDR2 YSYEKL. The CDR3 loop is CASSQEEGSLYEQYF. The CDR3 DNA reads TGCGCCAGCAGCCAAGAAGAGGGTTCCCTCTACGAGCAGTACTTC.

The chain has TRBV2 and TRBJ1-2; TRBD1 agrees at 9 bases. V trimming: 5 bases; J trimming: 8 bases; junction bases outside the gene matches: 0. CDR1 is SNHLY and CDR2 is FYNNEI in the germline V gene. There are 11 residues in the CDR3. CDR3 sequence reads: CASSTGGGYTF. The CDR3 DNA reads as TGTGCCAGCAGTACAGGGGGCGGCTACACCTTC.

The chain carries TRBV5-1 and TRBJ1-1; 9 bases align to TRBD1. The CDR3 sequence is 16 residues long. The V and J ends lost 0 bases and 4 bases, in that order; junction bases with no gene match: 7. Germline loops: CDR1 SGHRS, CDR2 YFSETQ. In nucleotides, the CDR3 is TGCGCCAGCAGCTTGGACAGGGGGCTTTTGAGCACTGAAGCTTTCTTT. This codes for CASSLDRGLLSTEAFF.

The chain couples TRBV19 to TRBJ1-5; 8 bases are shared with TRBD1. This CDR3 comprises 20 residues. Germline V gene sequence: CDR1 LNHDA, CDR2 SQIVND (reference sequence). V shed 9 bases, J shed 2 bases, and the junction held 24 bases outside the gene matches. As DNA, the CDR3 is TGTGCCAGCCGGCACGATGGACGGCGGCAGGGGGCGTTTGGCAATCAGCCCCAGCATTTT. Amino acid sequence: CASRHDGRRQGAFGNQPQHF. Full variable domain (remainder filled in from reference TRBV19 and TRBJ1-5): DGGITQSPKYLFRKEGQNVTLSCEQNLNHDAMYWYRQDPGQGLRLIYYSQIVNDFQKGDIAEGYSVSREKKESFPLTVTSAQKNPTAFYLCASRHDGRRQGAFGNQPQHFGDGTRLSIL.